Shown below are 10 T cell receptor beta chains from a single sample sequenced in a study of Ad26.COV2.S vaccination and SARS-CoV-2 variants. This table comes from immunoSEQ multiplex PCR, and its TCRdb copy is limited to in-frame clones, with some not included. The profile shows around 86,000 clones, roughly 84% of them singletons. This material consisted of peripheral blood, taken after recovery from COVID-19. All receptors derive from a human donor who had recovered from COVID-19.

This chain connects TRBV6-6 to TRBJ2-7; TRBD1 matches at 7 bases. V gave up 7 bases and J gave up 6 bases; unmatched junction bases: 12. CDR1 MNHNY and CDR2 SVGAGI come from the germline V gene (reference sequence). The CDR3 loop spans 14 amino acids. CDR3 coding DNA: TGTGCCAGCACCTCGGGACAGCTGGCCGCCGAGCAGTACTTC. Translating gives CASTSGQLAAEQYF.

The chain has TRBV28 and TRBJ2-7; no clear D gene. Germline V gives CDR1 MDHEN, CDR2 SYDVKM. V lost 6 bases and J lost 4, with 7 bases in between. CDR3 length equals 11 residues. The CDR3 here is CASSALYEQYF. The CDR3, as DNA: TGTGCCAGCAGCGCATTGTACGAGCAGTACTTC.

The V and J genes are TRBV27 and TRBJ2-5, with D unclear. Trimming cost V 2 bases and J 0 bases, with 7 bases left between them. The CDR3 loop spans 14 amino acids. Germline-derived CDR1 and CDR2 are MNHEY and SMNVEV (reference sequence). CDR3 bases: TGTGCCAGCAGTTTAGGAGTCCACCAAGAGACCCAGTACTTC. It yields the protein CASSLGVHQETQYF.

J is TRBJ2-2 and V is TRBV11-2; TRBD2 matches 9 bases. Germline trimming cut 3 bases from V and 3 bases from J; bases unmatched to any gene: 2. The CDR3 spans 15 residues. Germline V gene lookup returns CDR1 SGHAT and CDR2 FQNNGV. The CDR3 reads CASSFAGGDTGELFF. In DNA form, the CDR3 reads TGTGCCAGCAGCTTTGCGGGGGGGGACACCGGGGAGCTGTTTTTT.

CDR3 residues: CASSQVPSTDTQYF. The CDR3 nucleotides are TGTGCCAGCAGCCAGGTTCCTAGCACAGATACGCAGTATTTT. The chain carries TRBV4-2 and TRBJ2-3; no clear D. CDR3 length: 14 residues. CDR1 and CDR2 (germline): LGHNA, YNFKEQ. The V and J ends lost 3 bases and 0 bases respectively, with 7 bases between them.

The chain employs TRBV5-1 and TRBJ2-1; 7 bases are shared with TRBD1. The trim removed 2 bases at V and 0 bases at J, leaving 2 bases unmatched. Germline CDR1 is SGHRS and CDR2 is YFSETQ. The CDR3 extends over 15 amino acids. The DNA for the CDR3 is TGCGCCAGCAGCTTCTCAGGGGGCTCCTACAATGAGCAGTTCTTC. Protein sequence: CASSFSGGSYNEQFF.

This rearrangement joins TRBV15 to TRBJ2-7; the match to TRBD1 covers 12 bases. There are 19 residues in the CDR3. CDR1 is LNHNV, CDR2 YYDKDF, per germline (reference sequence). V dropped 2 bases and J dropped 0; count of bases not matched to a gene: 11. The DNA for the CDR3 is TGTGCCACCAGCAGACCTTACCCGGGACAGGGGGCTTCCTCCTACGAGCAGTACTTC. Translation: CATSRPYPGQGASSYEQYF.

This clone is a singleton in its sample. The chain recombines TRBV29-1 with TRBJ2-5; 13 positions agree with TRBD2. Germline CDR1 is SQVTM and CDR2 is ANQGSEA. V gave up 5 bases and J gave up 4 bases; unmatched junction bases: 4. The CDR3 contains 14 residues. CDR3 sequence: CSVSGTSGTETQYF. Written as DNA, the CDR3 is TGCAGCGTTTCAGGGACTAGCGGGACAGAGACCCAGTACTTC.

The chain links TRBV19 to TRBJ2-7, with D perhaps matching TRBD2 (6 bases). The V gene lost 1 base and the J gene lost 5 bases, with 18 bases spanning the gap. Germline V gives CDR1 LNHDA, CDR2 SQIVND (reference sequence). The CDR3 runs 16 residues. CDR3 loop: CASSIGGGDHFNEQYF. The CDR3 nucleotides are TGTGCCAGTAGTATAGGTGGAGGGGACCATTTCAACGAGCAGTACTTC.

In its sample, this clone was seen a few times. The chain has TRBV5-1 and TRBJ1-2; D might be TRBD1 (5 bases). Germline loops: CDR1 SGHRS, CDR2 YFSETQ. V gave up 7 bases and J gave up 3 bases, with 16 bases separating them. The CDR3 has 14 amino acids. The CDR3 DNA reads TGCGCCAGCCGTTCAGGGACGGAGGACTATGGCTACACCTTC. Protein product: CASRSGTEDYGYTF. The whole variable domain, remainder taken from reference TRBV5-1 and TRBJ1-2, is KAGVTQTPRYLIKTRGQQVTLSCSPISGHRSVSWYQQTPGQGLQFLFEYFSETQRNKGNFPGRFSGRQFSNSRSEMNVSTLELGDSALYLCASRSGTEDYGYTFGSGTRLTVV.